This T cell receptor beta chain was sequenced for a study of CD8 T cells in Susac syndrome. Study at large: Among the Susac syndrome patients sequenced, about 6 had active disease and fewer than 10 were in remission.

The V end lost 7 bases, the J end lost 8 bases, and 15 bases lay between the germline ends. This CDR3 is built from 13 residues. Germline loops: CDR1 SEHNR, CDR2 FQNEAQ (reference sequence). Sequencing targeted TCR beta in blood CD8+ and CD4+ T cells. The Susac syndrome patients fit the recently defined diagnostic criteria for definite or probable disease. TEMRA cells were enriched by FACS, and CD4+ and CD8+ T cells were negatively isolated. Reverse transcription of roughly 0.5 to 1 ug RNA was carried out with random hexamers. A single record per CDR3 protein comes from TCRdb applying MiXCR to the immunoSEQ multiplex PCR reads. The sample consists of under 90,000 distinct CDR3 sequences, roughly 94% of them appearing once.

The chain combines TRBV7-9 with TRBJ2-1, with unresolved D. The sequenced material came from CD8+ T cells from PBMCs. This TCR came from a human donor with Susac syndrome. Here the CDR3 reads CASNSPELDEQFF. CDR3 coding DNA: TGTGCCAGCAACTCACCAGAGCTAGATGAGCAGTTCTTC.